The 13 T cell receptor beta chains below come from one sample, sequenced in a study of T cells in Graves' hyperthyroidism and ophthalmopathy. RNA transcripts served as the template for amplifying TCR beta CDR3 regions. The TCR CDR3 first-round RT-PCR relied on the HTBI primer set. TCRdb reanalysed the multiplex PCR reads using MiXCR and keeps one entry per CDR3 protein. The sample records 450,000 to 700,000 distinct CDR3 sequences, 40% to 55% being singletons. Sequencing input: peripheral blood or thyroid tissue (not recorded which). Receptor source: a young woman with Graves' hyperthyroidism.

This clonotype came up once. This may arise from a read error, as a much more abundant clone is one base away. V and J are TRBV7-9 and TRBJ2-7, with 8 bases matching TRBD2. The CDR3 is 14 amino acids. Germline trimming cut 5 bases from V and 12 bases from J; bases unmatched to any gene: 15. Germline V gives CDR1 SEHNR, CDR2 FQNEAQ (reference sequence). The CDR3 here is CASSPASIGRAVYF. The CDR3, as DNA: TGTGCCAGCAGCCCAGCGAGTATCGGGAGGGCCGTGTACTTC.

This clonotype was detected ten times or more. The chain links TRBV7-8 to TRBJ2-7; 10 bases fit TRBD2. The CDR3 loop spans 17 amino acids. The V gene's germline CDR1 is SGHVS and CDR2 FQNEAQ. Trimming cost V 0 bases and J 3 bases; bases outside gene matches: 8. The CDR3 loop is CASSLALTGLANYEQYF. In DNA, the CDR3 is TGTGCCAGCAGCTTAGCTTTGACGGGACTAGCGAACTACGAGCAGTACTTC.

This clonotype was detected ten times or more. This chain uses TRBV2 with TRBJ1-1; D is perhaps TRBD1 (5 bases). The germline CDR1 and CDR2 sequences are SNHLY and FYNNEI. This CDR3 spans 11 amino acids. The V end was cut by 5 bases, the J end by 8 bases, with 9 bases between. The CDR3: CASSTGGEAFF. CDR3 DNA sequence: TGTGCCAGCAGTACAGGAGGGGAAGCTTTCTTT.

V is TRBV20-1 and J is TRBJ2-5; 10 nucleotides match TRBD1. This CDR3 is built from 14 residues. J gave up 9 bases and V 6 bases, and 13 bases lay outside the gene matches. The germline V gene encodes CDR1 DFQATT and CDR2 SNEGSKA (reference sequence). The CDR3 DNA follows: TGCAGTGCAACTGAGACAGGGGGCAATCAGCCCCAGTACTTC. Its protein is CSATETGGNQPQYF.

This clonotype appeared a few times. The chain employs TRBV15 and TRBJ2-2, with a possible D match to TRBD2 (5 bases). Germline V gene lookup returns CDR1 LNHNV and CDR2 YYDKDF (reference sequence). V was shortened by 11 bases and J by 6 bases, with 16 bases between the two germline ends. This CDR3 is built from 13 residues. CDR3 nucleotides: TGTGCCTCTACCACTCACGGGGCCGGGGAGCTGTTTTTT. This sequence encodes CASTTHGAGELFF.

This clonotype was seen repeatedly, ten times or more. V usage is TRBV10-1 and J usage is TRBJ1-1, with D possibly TRBD1 on 5 matching bases. With 6 bases removed from V and 0 bases from J, the gap between germline ends came to 23 bases. The CDR3 loop spans 18 amino acids. Germline CDR1 is WNHNN and CDR2 is SYGVQD (reference sequence). The CDR3 is CASRWTPMGGRMNTEAFF. CDR3 nucleotides: TGCGCCAGCAGGTGGACCCCCATGGGGGGGAGGATGAACACTGAAGCTTTCTTT.

The gene calls are TRBV15 and TRBJ2-3; the D gene could be TRBD1 or TRBD2 (5 bases each). Trimming took off 5 bases at V and 2 bases at J, with 20 bases between the two ends. CDR3 size: 17 residues. Germline CDR1 and CDR2: LNHNV and YYDKDF (reference sequence). In DNA, the CDR3 is TGTGCCACCAGCCCCCTACCCTCCGGGACCACCACAGATACGCAGTATTTT. As protein: CATSPLPSGTTTDTQYF.

V gene TRBV15 combines with J gene TRBJ1-6; D unclear. CDR1 is LNHNV, CDR2 YYDKDF, per germline (reference sequence). The CDR3 consists of 14 residues. Trimming removed 1 base at V and 11 bases at J, with 12 bases between. The CDR3 DNA reads TGTGCCACCAGCAGAGGGGCTGTTGAGCCACCCCTCCACTTT. Protein sequence: CATSRGAVEPPLHF.

The CDR3 DNA reads TGTGCCAGCAGTGACGATCCGTCGGGAAACACCATATATTTT. Translation gives CASSDDPSGNTIYF. The V and J genes are TRBV25-1 and TRBJ1-3; D is undetermined. The CDR3 is 14 amino acids. CDR1 and CDR2 from the germline V gene are MGHDK and SYGVNS. Trimming pared 3 bases from V and 4 bases from J, leaving 10 bases between.

This clonotype was seen repeatedly, ten times or more. The CDR3 loop is CASSEALLAGVDEQYF. Written as DNA, the CDR3 is TGTGCCAGCAGTGAAGCGCTTCTAGCGGGAGTCGACGAGCAGTACTTC. The genes are TRBV2 and TRBJ2-7, with 10 bases aligning to TRBD2. The CDR3 is 16 amino acids. Unmatched junction bases numbered 7, after V lost 0 bases and J lost 5 bases. Per the germline V gene, CDR1 is SNHLY and CDR2 is FYNNEI.

This clonotype came up many times. The chain is built from TRBV6-5 and TRBJ2-7; 9 bases map to TRBD1. Trimming took 5 bases from V and 5 from J; bases not matched to a gene: 10. This CDR3 region has 15 residues. CDR1 and CDR2 from the germline V gene are MNHEY and SVGAGI. CDR3 in DNA: TGTGCCAGCAGTGACCCGGGACAGGGCTGGGACGAGCAGTACTTC. It specifies CASSDPGQGWDEQYF.

There are many counts of this clonotype. The chain carries TRBV7-2 and TRBJ2-7; perhaps TRBD2 as D (6 bases). With 1 base removed from V and 1 base from J, the gap between germline ends came to 11 bases. The germline V gene has CDR1 SGHTA and CDR2 FQGNSA. The CDR3 covers 15 residues. The CDR3 coding sequence is TGTGCCAGCAGCTTAGTGGCCGGGGGTTCCTACGAGCAGTACTTC. It specifies CASSLVAGGSYEQYF.

This clonotype was seen a few times. Its ends do not fully match the called genes, so a read error is possible. The chain's CDR3 is CASSLGLTF. The CDR3 region has the DNA TGTGCCAGCAGCTTAGGCCTGACTTTC. V gene TRBV12-3 or TRBV12-4 combines with J gene TRBJ2-6; D gene ambiguous. CDR3 length: 9 amino acids.